This passage covers 24 T cell receptor beta chains from one sample sequenced in a study of T cell repertoires in cytomegalovirus infection. TCRdb re-derived calls from the reads in MiXCR, one entry per CDR3 protein. The sample lists about 400,000 distinct CDR3 sequences, 15% to 20% seen once, with 7.5% to 9.5% in the top ten. Sequencing was performed on PBMCs. The source of these receptors is a human donor in good health (CMV status not recorded). Some clones in this sample may be carry-over from other donors' samples.

This clonotype has a count of ten or more. The rearrangement joins TRBV7-7 to TRBJ2-1; D perhaps matches TRBD2 (6 bases). CDR1 and CDR2 (germline): SSHAT, FNYEAQ (reference sequence). Trimming pared 5 bases from V and 7 bases from J, leaving 12 bases between. CDR3 length equals 13 residues. This CDR3 reads CASSPGLFNEQFF. CDR3 nucleotides: TGTGCCAGCAGCCCGGGACTGTTTAATGAGCAGTTCTTC.

This chain connects TRBV5-6 to TRBJ1-4; the D is unclear. CDR3 size: 15 residues. The V and J ends lost 4 bases and 0 bases respectively, with 10 bases between them. Germline-derived CDR1 and CDR2 are SGHDT and YYEEEE. The CDR3: CASSLVESTNEKLFF. CDR3 bases: TGTGCCAGCAGCCTAGTCGAGTCAACTAATGAAAAACTGTTTTTT.

This clonotype appeared a few times. The rearrangement joins TRBV20-1 to TRBJ2-3, with D possibly being TRBD2 (5 bases). V lost 3 bases to trimming and J lost 6 bases, with 10 bases between them. From germline, CDR1 is DFQATT and CDR2 SNEGSKA (reference sequence). The CDR3 has 12 amino acids. The chain's CDR3 is CSARGVGDTQYF. The CDR3, as DNA: TGCAGTGCTAGGGGAGTGGGTGATACGCAGTATTTT.

This clonotype appeared many times. The V gene is TRBV6-1, the J gene TRBJ2-5; the D call may be TRBD1 or TRBD2 (5 bases each). The germline CDR1 and CDR2 sequences are MNHNS and SASEGT. The V gene lost 4 bases and the J gene lost 4 bases, with 16 bases spanning the gap. This CDR3 has 15 residues. The CDR3 region has the DNA TGTGCCAGCAGTGGGGGGTTAGTGGGCCCAGAGACCCAGTACTTC. Translating gives CASSGGLVGPETQYF.

The chain has TRBV7-9 and TRBJ2-1; 9 bases agree with TRBD1. The CDR3 runs 13 residues. Germline V lookup: CDR1 SEHNR, CDR2 FQNEAQ (reference sequence). The V segment lost 7 bases and the J segment 7 bases; nucleotides outside the gene matches: 5. CDR3 DNA sequence: TGTGCCAGCAAGGGACAGGGAAAAAATGAGCAGTTCTTC. This sequence encodes CASKGQGKNEQFF.

The rearrangement joins TRBV6-2 or TRBV6-3 to TRBJ2-1; 9 bases fit TRBD2. This CDR3 has 14 amino acids. Germline V lookup: CDR1 MNHEY, CDR2 SVGEGT. V lost 6 bases and J lost 4; bases outside the gene matches: 4. This CDR3 is CASRTSGNYNEQFF. DNA of the CDR3: TGTGCCAGCAGGACTAGCGGCAATTACAATGAGCAGTTCTTC.

This clonotype appeared many times. The chain couples TRBV6-6 to TRBJ2-5; perhaps TRBD2 as D (6 bases). There are 15 residues in the CDR3. Trimming left V 0 bases short and J 7 bases short, with 15 bases between. CDR1 and CDR2 (germline): MNHNY, SVGAGI (reference sequence). CDR3 DNA sequence: TGTGCCAGCAGTTACTCGGCCACCGGGACTGTGACCCAGTACTTC. The encoded protein is CASSYSATGTVTQYF.

The chain joins TRBV11-2 to TRBJ2-5, with unresolved D. V dropped 5 bases and J dropped 0 bases, with 10 bases sitting between them. Germline CDR1 SGHAT, CDR2 FQNNGV. The CDR3 sequence is 14 residues long. The DNA of the CDR3 is TGTGCCAGCAGCAGAGACACTAACCAAGAGACCCAGTACTTC. Amino acid sequence: CASSRDTNQETQYF.

Many counts were recorded for this clonotype. DNA for the CDR3: TGTGCCAGCAGCTTGACCGGGACCTACAATGAGCAGTTCTTC. Its translation: CASSLTGTYNEQFF. The chain employs TRBV7-2 and TRBJ2-1; a possible D gene is TRBD2 (5 bases). Trimming pared 3 bases from V and 2 bases from J, leaving 8 bases between. Germline CDR1 SGHTA, CDR2 FQGNSA. The length of the CDR3 is 14 residues.

This clonotype has more than one count but fewer than ten. The J gene is TRBJ2-2, the V gene TRBV19; TRBD2 matches at 8 bases. In germline, CDR1 is LNHDA, CDR2 SQIVND (reference sequence). Trimming took 8 bases from V and 4 from J; bases not matched to a gene: 6. The CDR3 length is 14 residues. The CDR3 region is CASGGRYGTGELFF. CDR3 nucleotides: TGTGCCAGTGGCGGGAGGTATGGCACCGGGGAGCTGTTTTTT. Complete variable domain (other parts from reference TRBV19 and TRBJ2-2): DGGITQSPKYLFRKEGQNVTLSCEQNLNHDAMYWYRQDPGQGLRLIYYSQIVNDFQKGDIAEGYSVSREKKESFPLTVTSAQKNPTAFYLCASGGRYGTGELFFGEGSRLTVL.

This chain connects TRBV29-1 to TRBJ2-7; the D gene could be TRBD1 or TRBD2 (6 bases each). Germline values: CDR1 SQVTM, CDR2 ANQGSEA. V gave up 4 bases and J gave up 3 bases, with 16 bases separating them. This CDR3 contains 14 residues. The CDR3 nucleotides are TGCAGCGTTGTAGTCCAGGGGACTCTCTACGAGCAGTACTTC. Translated, it gives CSVVVQGTLYEQYF.

The CDR3 DNA reads TGTGCCAGCAGTGGGGAGGGACTACTCCACAATGAGCAGTTCTTC. This translates into CASSGEGLLHNEQFF. V and J are TRBV2 and TRBJ2-1; TRBD2 matches 7 bases. Germline loops: CDR1 SNHLY, CDR2 FYNNEI. V shed 4 bases and J 5 bases; nucleotides not matched to a gene: 8. This CDR3 is 15 amino acids long.

This clonotype showed up just a few times. The chain joins TRBV6-6 to TRBJ1-1; 8 positions agree with TRBD1. Germline V gene lookup returns CDR1 MNHNY and CDR2 SVGAGI (reference sequence). The ends lost 7 bases at V and 1 base at J; junction bases unmatched: 8. The CDR3 covers 15 residues. CDR3 sequence: CASTDPGTGNTEAFF. The CDR3 DNA reads TGTGCCAGCACCGACCCCGGGACAGGGAACACTGAAGCTTTCTTT.

This clonotype was recorded once. V gene TRBV12-3 or TRBV12-4 combines with J gene TRBJ1-2; D is possibly TRBD1 (5 bases). The CDR3 has 14 amino acids. V gave up 3 bases and J gave up 4 bases, with 12 bases separating them. The CDR3 is CASSFFGTAYGYTF. Here the CDR3 DNA reads TGTGCCAGCAGTTTTTTTGGGACGGCCTATGGCTACACCTTC.

Details on this clonotype: As the CDR3 is not closed by the conserved phenylalanine or tryptophan, this likely results from a read error. This CDR3 is CASSIDQGQETQYS. The CDR3 bases are TGTGCCAGTAGTATAGATCAGGGCCAAGAGACCCAGTACTCC. V gene TRBV19 combines with J gene TRBJ2-5, with a tentative D call TRBD1 (5 bases). The CDR3 consists of 14 residues. The ends were cut back, 0 bases at V and 1 base at J, with 6 bases in the middle. Germline CDR1 and CDR2: LNHDA and SQIVND (reference sequence).

This clonotype was counted ten times or more. In DNA, the CDR3 is TGTGCCAGCAGTGGGTTTCAGGGGTTCTCCTACAATGAGCAGTTCTTC. Its protein product is CASSGFQGFSYNEQFF. V and J are TRBV12-3 or TRBV12-4 and TRBJ2-1; possible D gene TRBD1, 6 bases. Trimming took 5 bases from V and 0 from J, leaving 14 bases between them. The CDR3 runs to 16 residues.

This chain links TRBV28 with TRBJ1-4, with 7 bases aligning to TRBD1. Trimming took 9 bases from V and 4 from J; bases not matched to a gene: 5. CDR3 length: 13 residues. CDR1 and CDR2 (germline): MDHEN, SYDVKM. Here the CDR3 DNA reads TGTGCCAGATTACAGGGGAATAATGAAAAACTGTTTTTT. Translating gives CARLQGNNEKLFF.

In its sample, this clonotype was seen a few times. J is TRBJ1-1 and V is TRBV29-1; D not certain. This CDR3 has 10 residues. Deletions cut 4 bases from V and 7 bases from J, with 7 bases between. Looked up from germline, CDR1 is SQVTM and CDR2 is ANQGSEA. This chain's CDR3 is CSVGTDEAFF. The CDR3 region has the DNA TGCAGCGTTGGAACAGATGAAGCTTTCTTT. Variable domain in full (rest from reference TRBV29-1 and TRBJ1-1): SAVISQKPSRDICQRGTSLTIQCQVDSQVTMMFWYRQQPGQSLTLIATANQGSEATYESGFVIDKFPISRPNLTFSTLTVSNMSPEDSSIYLCSVGTDEAFFGQGTRLTVV.

V gene TRBV27 combines with J gene TRBJ1-4; 11 bases are shared with TRBD1. The length of the CDR3 is 14 residues. CDR1 and CDR2 from the germline V gene are MNHEY and SMNVEV (reference sequence). V lost 6 bases to trimming and J lost 7 bases; unmatched junction nucleotides: 4. The CDR3 here is CASSGTGGTEKLFF. CDR3 coding DNA: TGTGCCAGCAGCGGGACAGGGGGGACTGAAAAACTGTTTTTT.

This clonotype has a handful of counts. V gene TRBV29-1 combines with J gene TRBJ2-7, with 10 bases that match TRBD1. Germline CDR1 SQVTM, CDR2 ANQGSEA. This CDR3 comprises 14 residues. J lost 6 bases, V lost 5 bases, and 10 bases had no gene match. The CDR3 sequence: CSVRIAGQGSEQYF. As DNA, the CDR3 is TGCAGCGTTCGGATAGCGGGACAGGGGTCCGAGCAGTACTTC.

This clonotype came up a few times. The CDR3 region has the DNA TGTGCCAGCTCCACCTACCCCGGTTCGGGTGGGGAGCAGTTCTTC. Amino acids: CASSTYPGSGGEQFF. The rearrangement joins TRBV5-6 to TRBJ2-1; no firm D call. Deletions cut 7 bases from V and 10 bases from J, with 24 bases between. CDR1 and CDR2 (germline): SGHDT, YYEEEE. CDR3 size: 15 residues.

The J gene is TRBJ1-4, the V gene TRBV4-3, with 9 positions matching TRBD1. From germline, CDR1 is LGHNA and CDR2 YSLEER. The J segment lost 4 bases and the V segment lost 0 bases, leaving 3 bases of the junction unmatched. This CDR3 is 16 amino acids long. The CDR3 nucleotides read TGCGCCAGCAGCCAAGATCTGGGACAGGGTAATGAAAAACTGTTTTTT. Translating gives CASSQDLGQGNEKLFF.

The chain carries TRBV6-5 and TRBJ2-5; TRBD1 or TRBD2 may be the D gene (5 bases each). The germline V gene has CDR1 MNHEY and CDR2 SVGAGI. The CDR3 sequence is 13 residues long. V shed 0 bases and J shed 10 bases, with 12 bases lying between them. The CDR3 DNA follows: TGTGCCAGCAGTTACTCTGGGACCCGGGACCAGTACTTC. This gives the protein CASSYSGTRDQYF.

This clonotype was counted only a few times. This chain uses TRBV2 with TRBJ2-2; 9 bases fit TRBD1. J was trimmed by 7 bases and V by 7 bases; bases with no gene match: 7. Germline CDR1 and CDR2: SNHLY and FYNNEI. This CDR3 comprises 14 residues. The CDR3 DNA reads as TGTGCCAGCACCGAGGGGACAGGGCGCGGGGAGCTGTTTTTT. Residues: CASTEGTGRGELFF.